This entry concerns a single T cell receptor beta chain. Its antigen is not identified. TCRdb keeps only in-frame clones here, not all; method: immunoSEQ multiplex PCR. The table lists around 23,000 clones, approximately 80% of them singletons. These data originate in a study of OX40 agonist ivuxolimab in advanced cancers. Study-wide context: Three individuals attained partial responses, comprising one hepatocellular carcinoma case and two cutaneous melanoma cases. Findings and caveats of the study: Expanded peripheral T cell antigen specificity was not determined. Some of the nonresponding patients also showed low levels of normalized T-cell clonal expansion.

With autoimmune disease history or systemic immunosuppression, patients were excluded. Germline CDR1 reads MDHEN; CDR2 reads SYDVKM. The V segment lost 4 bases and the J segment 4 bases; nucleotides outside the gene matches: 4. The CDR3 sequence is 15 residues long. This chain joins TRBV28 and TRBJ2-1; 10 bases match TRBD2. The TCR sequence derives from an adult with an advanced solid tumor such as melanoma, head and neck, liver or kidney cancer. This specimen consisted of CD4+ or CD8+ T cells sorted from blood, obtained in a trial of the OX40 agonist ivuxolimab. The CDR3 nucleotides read TGTGCCAGCAGTTGGACTAGCGGACGGTACAATGAGCAGTTCTTC. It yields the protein CASSWTSGRYNEQFF.